The next 25 T cell receptor beta chains were all read from a single sample in a study of T-cell reconstitution after alpha-beta-depleted transplantation in children. TCRbeta library preparation incorporated unique molecular identifiers. TCRdb used MiXCR to reprocess the PCR reads, holding one entry per CDR3 protein. The table lists 600,000 to 700,000 distinct CDR3 sequences, around a sixth of them singletons. The source was PBMCs from the stem cell graft donor, collected from the stem cell graft. The source of these receptors is a human donor who donated a stem cell graft to a child with acute myeloid leukemia.

This clonotype was recorded many times. The rearrangement joins TRBV20-1 to TRBJ1-2; no reliable D call. The CDR3 is 14 residues long. The V gene's germline CDR1 is DFQATT and CDR2 SNEGSKA (reference sequence). Trimming stripped 6 bases from V and 0 bases from J, with 14 bases between. The CDR3 here is CSASDRTSNYGYTF. The CDR3 nucleotides read TGCAGTGCCTCCGACCGTACCTCTAACTATGGCTACACCTTC.

This clonotype showed up many times. The CDR3 reads CASSYVGTGELFF. The CDR3 DNA sequence: TGTGCCAGCAGTTACGTGGGTACCGGGGAGCTGTTTTTT. The chain has TRBV6-5 and TRBJ2-2; D is unresolved. Germline lookup yields CDR1 MNHEY and CDR2 SVGAGI. The CDR3 covers 13 residues. Trimming removed 2 bases at V and 5 bases at J, with 6 bases between.

This chain links TRBV20-1 with TRBJ1-4; D is possibly TRBD1 (5 bases). Germline CDR1 is DFQATT and CDR2 is SNEGSKA (reference sequence). The ends were cut back, 1 base at V and 8 bases at J, with 14 bases in the middle. The CDR3 is 14 residues long. The CDR3 protein is CSARVGLLEEKLFF. CDR3 in DNA: TGCAGTGCTAGAGTGGGGCTCTTAGAGGAAAAACTGTTTTTT.

The table lists this clonotype with many counts. The V and J genes are TRBV20-1 and TRBJ1-4; a weak D match, TRBD1 (6 bases). Trimming took off 3 bases at V and 8 bases at J, with 13 bases between the two ends. The germline CDR1 and CDR2 sequences are DFQATT and SNEGSKA (reference sequence). This CDR3 has 13 amino acids. This chain's CDR3 is CSARTGQFEKLFF. The CDR3 DNA is TGCAGTGCTAGGACAGGACAGTTCGAAAAACTGTTTTTT.

This clonotype appeared a few times. The chain joins TRBV12-3 or TRBV12-4 to TRBJ1-2, with TRBD1 matching over 10 bases. Trimming cost V 3 bases and J 3 bases; bases outside gene matches: 10. The CDR3 is 17 amino acids. DNA for the CDR3: TGTGCCAGCAGTTTCGGGACAGGGGCAACCTCCGACTATGGCTACACCTTC. Residues: CASSFGTGATSDYGYTF.

The V gene is TRBV12-3 or TRBV12-4, the J gene TRBJ2-2; 7 nucleotides match TRBD1. The CDR3 contains 17 residues. V was clipped by 6 bases and J by 1 base; unmatched bases: 11. This CDR3 reads CASSRSPGQRNTGELFF. The CDR3 DNA sequence: TGTGCCAGCAGCCGGAGTCCGGGACAGAGGAACACCGGGGAGCTGTTTTTT.

This clonotype was picked up many times. The chain has TRBV27 and TRBJ2-1; 7 nucleotides match TRBD1. Trimming took 3 bases from V and 4 from J; bases not matched to a gene: 3. This CDR3 comprises 14 residues. CDR1 is MNHEY and CDR2 is SMNVEV in the germline V gene (reference sequence). The CDR3 DNA sequence: TGTGCCAGCAGTTTCGGACAGGTGTACAATGAGCAGTTCTTC. It encodes CASSFGQVYNEQFF.

The chain has TRBV9 and TRBJ2-3; TRBD2 agrees at 13 bases. This CDR3 is built from 16 residues. The ends lost 3 bases at V and 1 base at J; junction bases unmatched: 2. The germline CDR1 and CDR2 sequences are SGDLS and YYNGEE. CDR3 residues: CASSGTSGGRTDTQYF. In DNA, the CDR3 is TGTGCCAGCAGCGGGACTAGCGGGGGACGCACAGATACGCAGTATTTT. The full variable domain, with the rest looked up from reference TRBV9 and TRBJ2-3, is DSGVTQTPKHLITATGQRVTLRCSPRSGDLSVYWYQQSLDQGLQFLIQYYNGEERAKGNILERFSAQQFPDLHSELNLSSLELGDSALYFCASSGTSGGRTDTQYFGPGTRLTVL.

As concerns this clonotype: It may be a read error: a sequence one base away is much more abundant. The V call is TRBV6-5, the J call TRBJ1-3; 9 positions agree with TRBD1. The germline V gene has CDR1 MNHEY and CDR2 SVGAGI. The CDR3 is 18 amino acids. CDR3: CASSYSGTGYSSGNTMYF. The CDR3 nucleotides read TGTGCCAGCAGTTACTCCGGGACAGGGTACAGCTCTGGAAACACCATGTATTTT.

The chain uses TRBV5-1 and TRBJ1-2; D gene ambiguous. The V end lost 4 bases, the J end lost 8 bases, and 12 bases lay between the germline ends. Germline V gene lookup returns CDR1 SGHRS and CDR2 YFSETQ. The CDR3 spans 12 residues. CDR3 in amino acids: CASSPPAEGYTF. The CDR3 bases are TGCGCCAGCAGCCCTCCGGCAGAAGGCTACACCTTC.

The chain's CDR3 is CATSDFAGARHTQYF. The CDR3 DNA is TGTGCCACCAGTGATTTCGCAGGGGCCCGTCATACGCAGTATTTT. The chain couples TRBV24-1 to TRBJ2-3; perhaps TRBD1 as D (6 bases). The CDR3 has 15 residues. CDR1 and CDR2 (germline): KGHDR, SFDVKD. V lost 1 base, J lost 7 bases, and 14 bases lay in between.

This clonotype showed up many times. The chain employs TRBV7-2 and TRBJ1-5; 7 positions match TRBD1. V was clipped by 9 bases and J by 4 bases; unmatched bases: 9. CDR1 and CDR2 from the germline V gene are SGHTA and FQGNSA. This CDR3 region has 14 residues. CDR3: CASMRDSQNQPQHF. The CDR3 coding sequence is TGTGCCAGTATGAGGGACAGCCAAAATCAGCCCCAGCATTTT. The whole variable domain, remainder taken from reference TRBV7-2 and TRBJ1-5, is GAGVSQSPSNKVTEKGKDVELRCDPISGHTALYWYRQSLGQGLEFLIYFQGNSAPDKSGLPSDRFSAERTGGSVSTLTIQRTQQEDSAVYLCASMRDSQNQPQHFGDGTRLSIL.

This clonotype was observed a handful of times. The V and J genes are TRBV7-9 and TRBJ2-7; TRBD1 matches 9 bases. CDR3 length equals 14 residues. With 5 bases clipped from V and 6 bases from J, the junction kept 8 bases outside the gene matches. In germline, CDR1 is SEHNR, CDR2 FQNEAQ (reference sequence). CDR3 nucleotide sequence: TGTGCCAGCAGCCAAACCGGGACAGGGTTCGAGCAGTACGTC. This gives the protein CASSQTGTGFEQYV.

This rearrangement joins TRBV7-2 to TRBJ2-1; D ambiguous. Trimming left V 1 base short and J 7 bases short, with 14 bases between. Germline values: CDR1 SGHTA, CDR2 FQGNSA. This CDR3 has 15 residues. The CDR3 DNA follows: TGTGCCAGCAGCTTAGACCTAAGTGCCGCGAATGAGCAGTTCTTC. It specifies CASSLDLSAANEQFF.

This clonotype was recorded at least ten times. The chain combines TRBV5-4 with TRBJ2-6; D possibly matches TRBD1 or TRBD2 (5 bases each). The CDR3 sequence is 18 residues long. CDR1 and CDR2 (germline): SGHNT, YYREEE (reference sequence). Trimming stripped 4 bases from V and 0 bases from J, with 17 bases between. CDR3 DNA: TGTGCCAGCAGCCCGCAACCGGGACGGCTCTCTGGGGCCAACGTCCTGACTTTC. Its protein product is CASSPQPGRLSGANVLTF.

This clonotype was found a few times. The rearrangement links TRBV20-1 to TRBJ1-2; 7 bases line up with TRBD1. This CDR3 has 15 residues. Germline CDR1 is DFQATT and CDR2 is SNEGSKA (reference sequence). The trim removed 0 bases at V and 2 bases at J, leaving 6 bases unmatched. CDR3 DNA sequence: TGCAGTGCTAGAGATGGAGGGGGCGGGAACTATGGCTACACCTTC. It codes for CSARDGGGGNYGYTF.

This clonotype was observed a few times. V gene TRBV5-5 combines with J gene TRBJ2-1; D uncertain. Germline V gives CDR1 SGHKS, CDR2 YYEKEE (reference sequence). This CDR3 is 12 amino acids long. The germline V and J ends were trimmed by 0 bases and 9 bases, with 7 bases remaining between them. The chain's CDR3 is CASSLVEAEQFF. The CDR3 DNA sequence: TGTGCCAGCAGCTTGGTAGAGGCTGAGCAGTTCTTC.

This clonotype occurred many times. The chain carries TRBV5-5 and TRBJ2-7; 10 bases match TRBD1. This CDR3 is built from 14 residues. Germline V lookup: CDR1 SGHKS, CDR2 YYEKEE (reference sequence). Trimming took 2 bases from V and 6 from J; bases not matched to a gene: 5. In DNA form, the CDR3 reads TGTGCCAGCAGCTTCGACAGGGGGCCTGTCGAGCAGTACGTC. Its translation is CASSFDRGPVEQYV.

This clonotype was recorded at least ten times. The genes are TRBV12-3 or TRBV12-4 and TRBJ1-2; 7 nucleotides match TRBD1. With V trimmed by 5 bases and J by 4 bases, 10 bases remained unmatched. This CDR3 comprises 15 residues. The CDR3, as DNA: TGTGCCAGCAGTACCTATGCCGGGACAGCCTATGGCTACACCTTC. Translated: CASSTYAGTAYGYTF.

This clonotype came up a few times. The chain couples TRBV11-3 to TRBJ2-7; a possible D gene is TRBD1 (6 bases). Germline loops: CDR1 SGHNT, CDR2 YENEEA. There are 15 residues in the CDR3. V shed 2 bases and J shed 0 bases, with 11 bases lying between them. Here the CDR3 reads CASSLWTVPSYEQYV. CDR3 coding DNA: TGTGCCAGCAGCTTATGGACAGTCCCCTCCTACGAGCAGTACGTC.

The J gene is TRBJ1-1, the V gene TRBV5-1; D perhaps matches TRBD1 (5 bases). The CDR3 runs to 14 residues. The V gene lost 4 bases and the J gene lost 5 bases, with 15 bases spanning the gap. Germline CDR1 is SGHRS and CDR2 is YFSETQ. CDR3 in amino acids: CASSQGHGETEAFF. In DNA, the CDR3 is TGCGCCAGCAGCCAAGGACACGGGGAGACTGAAGCTTTCTTT.

This clonotype appeared a few times. V and J are TRBV7-8 and TRBJ2-7; 8 positions agree with TRBD1. The germline V gene encodes CDR1 SGHVS and CDR2 FQNEAQ. The CDR3 contains 11 residues. CDR3 sequence reads: CASSEDRALFV. CDR3 nucleotide sequence: TGTGCCAGCAGCGAGGACAGGGCCCTGTTCGTC.

Many counts were recorded for this clonotype. J is TRBJ2-7 and V is TRBV29-1, with a possible D match to TRBD1 (5 bases). The CDR3 spans 12 residues. Germline CDR1 SQVTM, CDR2 ANQGSEA. V was pared by 8 bases and J by 0 bases, with 11 bases between. The CDR3 region has the DNA TGCAGCCTCCTGACAGCCTCCTACGAGCAGTACTTC. Residues: CSLLTASYEQYF.

The chain has TRBV29-1 and TRBJ1-2; 8 bases are a match to TRBD1. The V gene end was trimmed by 0 bases and the J gene end by 2 bases; junction bases not matched to a gene: 5. This CDR3 has 15 amino acids. CDR1 and CDR2 from the germline V gene are SQVTM and ANQGSEA. The CDR3 DNA is TGCAGCGTTGAAGATGGGAACAGGGGGAACTATGGCTACACCTTC. Its protein product is CSVEDGNRGNYGYTF.

This clonotype was detected only a few times. This chain joins TRBV7-2 and TRBJ2-2; a weak D match, TRBD1 (6 bases). The CDR3 contains 13 residues. Germline CDR1 SGHTA, CDR2 FQGNSA. V dropped 8 bases and J dropped 5 bases, with 12 bases sitting between them. CDR3 in DNA: TGTGCCAGCGTGATAGGGGGAACCGGGGAGCTGTTTTTT. It translates to CASVIGGTGELFF.